The 3 T cell receptor beta chains in this list originate from one sample, sequenced in a study of control samples from healthy donors and cancer patients. TCRdb's copy holds only in-frame clones and misses some; the assay was immunoSEQ multiplex PCR. The sample holds about 49,000 clones; just over 85% are singletons and the top ten take about 2.8%. The sequenced sample was PBMCs. The source is a woman in her forties or fifties with lung cancer.

As to this clone: This CDR3 is also generated by other DNA sequences in the sample. The V call is TRBV4-3, the J call TRBJ2-1; 10 bases map to TRBD2. The V and J ends lost 1 base and 4 bases, in that order; junction bases with no gene match: 10. The CDR3 sequence is 18 residues long. Germline CDR1 LGHNA, CDR2 YSLEER. This CDR3 reads CASSQALLAGGRYNEQFF. The CDR3 bases are TGCGCCAGCAGCCAAGCCCTTTTAGCGGGGGGCCGTTACAATGAGCAGTTCTTC.

The chain joins TRBV20-1 to TRBJ1-2, with 7 bases fitting TRBD1. CDR1 is DFQATT and CDR2 is SNEGSKA in the germline V gene (reference sequence). V dropped 3 bases and J dropped 4; count of bases not matched to a gene: 11. The CDR3 is 15 residues long. Here the CDR3 reads CSASIGTEPLYGYTF. The CDR3 DNA sequence: TGCAGTGCTAGTATCGGGACAGAACCGCTCTATGGCTACACCTTC.

The chain couples TRBV9 to TRBJ2-7, with unresolved D. The CDR3 length is 14 residues. Germline-derived CDR1 and CDR2 are SGDLS and YYNGEE. Trimming took off 0 bases at V and 2 bases at J, with 9 bases between the two ends. CDR3 DNA: TGTGCCAGCAGCGTAGATCAGGCGCCCTACGAGCAGTACTTC. Amino acid sequence: CASSVDQAPYEQYF.